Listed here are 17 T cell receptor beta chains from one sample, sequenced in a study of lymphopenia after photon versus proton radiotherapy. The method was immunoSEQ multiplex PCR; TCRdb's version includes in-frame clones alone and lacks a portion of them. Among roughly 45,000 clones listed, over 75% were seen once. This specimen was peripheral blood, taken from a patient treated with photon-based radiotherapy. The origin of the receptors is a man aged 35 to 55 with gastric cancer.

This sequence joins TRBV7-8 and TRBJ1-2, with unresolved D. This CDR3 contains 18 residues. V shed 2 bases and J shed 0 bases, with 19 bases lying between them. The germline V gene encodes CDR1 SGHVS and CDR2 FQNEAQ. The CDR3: CASSLWRVGLSSNYGYTF. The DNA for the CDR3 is TGTGCCAGCAGCTTATGGAGGGTAGGCTTATCCTCTAACTATGGCTACACCTTC.

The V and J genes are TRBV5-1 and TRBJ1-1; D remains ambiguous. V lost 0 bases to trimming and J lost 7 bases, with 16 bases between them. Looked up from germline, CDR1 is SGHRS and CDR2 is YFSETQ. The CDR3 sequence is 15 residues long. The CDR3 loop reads CASSLGVVGLNEAFF. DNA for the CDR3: TGCGCCAGCAGCTTGGGGGTCGTCGGGCTTAATGAAGCTTTCTTT.

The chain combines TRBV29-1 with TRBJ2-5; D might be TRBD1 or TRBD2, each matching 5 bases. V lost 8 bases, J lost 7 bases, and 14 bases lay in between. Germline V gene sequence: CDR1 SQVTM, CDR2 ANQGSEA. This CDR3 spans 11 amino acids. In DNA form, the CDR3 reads TGCAGCCTCGAACGTGGGGGGACCCAGTACTTC. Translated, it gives CSLERGGTQYF.

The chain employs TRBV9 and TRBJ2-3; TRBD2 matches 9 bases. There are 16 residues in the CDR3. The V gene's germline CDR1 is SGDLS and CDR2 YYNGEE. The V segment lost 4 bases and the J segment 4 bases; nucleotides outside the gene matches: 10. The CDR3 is CASSSLFSGGADTQYF. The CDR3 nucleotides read TGTGCCAGCAGCTCTCTATTTAGCGGGGGTGCAGATACGCAGTATTTT.

CDR3 in DNA: TGCAGCGTTGGGGACAGCGGCTACGAGCAGTACTTC. As protein: CSVGDSGYEQYF. This chain joins TRBV29-1 and TRBJ2-7; 7 bases align to TRBD1. Losses at the gene ends were 4 bases for V and 3 bases for J; bases not matched to a gene: 3. The CDR3 consists of 12 residues. CDR1 is SQVTM and CDR2 is ANQGSEA in the germline V gene.

The chain's CDR3 is CASSHRTGTEAFF. As DNA, the CDR3 is TGTGCCAGCAGCCATCGCACAGGGACTGAAGCTTTCTTT. The chain links TRBV14 to TRBJ1-1, with D perhaps TRBD1 (6 bases). The ends were cut back, 3 bases at V and 5 bases at J, with 10 bases in the middle. This CDR3 is 13 amino acids long. Germline V gene lookup returns CDR1 SGHDN and CDR2 FVKESK.

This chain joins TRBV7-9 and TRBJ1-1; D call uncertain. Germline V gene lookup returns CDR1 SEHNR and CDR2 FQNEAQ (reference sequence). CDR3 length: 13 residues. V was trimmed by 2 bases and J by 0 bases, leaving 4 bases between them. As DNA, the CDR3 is TGTGCCAGCAGCTTATGGCTGAACACTGAAGCTTTCTTT. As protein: CASSLWLNTEAFF.

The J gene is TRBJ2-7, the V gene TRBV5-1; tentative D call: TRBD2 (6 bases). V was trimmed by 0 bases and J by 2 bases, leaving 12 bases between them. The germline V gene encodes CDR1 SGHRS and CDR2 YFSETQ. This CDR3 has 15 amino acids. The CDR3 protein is CASSLDIAVTYEQYF. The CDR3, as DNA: TGCGCCAGCAGCTTGGATATAGCGGTAACCTACGAGCAGTACTTC.

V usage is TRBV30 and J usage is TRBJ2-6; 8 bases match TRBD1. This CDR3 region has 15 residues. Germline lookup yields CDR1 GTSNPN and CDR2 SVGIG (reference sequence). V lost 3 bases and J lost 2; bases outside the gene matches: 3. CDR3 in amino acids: CAWRVTGAGANVLTF. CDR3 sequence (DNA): TGTGCCTGGAGGGTGACAGGGGCTGGGGCCAACGTCCTGACTTTC.

DNA of the CDR3: TGTGCCAGCAGCCCTTACGGGACGGCGAACACTGAAGCTTTCTTT. Its protein product is CASSPYGTANTEAFF. The chain is built from TRBV14 and TRBJ1-1; D is perhaps TRBD1 (5 bases). Trimming shortened V by 4 bases and J by 1 base, and 13 bases separated the two germline ends. This CDR3 region has 15 residues. The germline CDR1 and CDR2 sequences are SGHDN and FVKESK.

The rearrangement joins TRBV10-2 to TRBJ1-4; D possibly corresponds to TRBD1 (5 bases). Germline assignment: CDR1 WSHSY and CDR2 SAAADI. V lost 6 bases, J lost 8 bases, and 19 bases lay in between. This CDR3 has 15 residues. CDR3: CASSEGGRVGEKLFF. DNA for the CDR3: TGCGCCAGCAGCGAGGGAGGCAGGGTTGGGGAAAAACTGTTTTTT.

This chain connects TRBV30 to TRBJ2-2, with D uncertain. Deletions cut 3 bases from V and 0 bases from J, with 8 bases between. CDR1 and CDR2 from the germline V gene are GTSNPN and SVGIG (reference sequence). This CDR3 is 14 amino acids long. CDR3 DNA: TGTGCCTGGAGCCAGAACGCGAACACCGGGGAGCTGTTTTTT. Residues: CAWSQNANTGELFF.

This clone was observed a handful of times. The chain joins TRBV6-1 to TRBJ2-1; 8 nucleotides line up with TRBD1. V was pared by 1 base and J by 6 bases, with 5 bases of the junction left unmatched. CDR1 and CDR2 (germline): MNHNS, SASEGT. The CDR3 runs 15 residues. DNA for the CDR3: TGTGCCAGCAGTGAAGGGACAGGGTGGCCCAATGAGCAGTTCTTC. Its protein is CASSEGTGWPNEQFF.

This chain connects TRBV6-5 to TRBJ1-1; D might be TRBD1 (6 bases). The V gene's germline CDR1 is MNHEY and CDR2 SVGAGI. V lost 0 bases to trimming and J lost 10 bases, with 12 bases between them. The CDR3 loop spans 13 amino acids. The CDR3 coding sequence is TGTGCCAGCAGTTACTCGGGGGCAGGAAGAGCTTTCTTT. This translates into CASSYSGAGRAFF.

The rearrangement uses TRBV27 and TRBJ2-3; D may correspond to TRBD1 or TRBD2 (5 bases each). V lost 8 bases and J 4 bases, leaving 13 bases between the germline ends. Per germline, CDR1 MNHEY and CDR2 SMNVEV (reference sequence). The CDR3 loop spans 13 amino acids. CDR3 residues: CASQGRGADTQYF. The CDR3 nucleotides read TGTGCCAGCCAGGGACGGGGCGCAGATACGCAGTATTTT.

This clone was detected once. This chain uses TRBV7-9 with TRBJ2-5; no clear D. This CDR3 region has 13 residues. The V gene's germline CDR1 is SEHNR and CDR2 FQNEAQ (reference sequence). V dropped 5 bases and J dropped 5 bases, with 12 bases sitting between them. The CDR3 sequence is CASSTRAGETQYF. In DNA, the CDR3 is TGTGCCAGCAGCACACGGGCAGGCGAGACCCAGTACTTC.

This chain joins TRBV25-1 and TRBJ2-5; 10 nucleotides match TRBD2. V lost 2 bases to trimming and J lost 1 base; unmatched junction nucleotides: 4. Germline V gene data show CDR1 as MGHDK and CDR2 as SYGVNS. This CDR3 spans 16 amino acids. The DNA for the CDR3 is TGTGCCAGCAGTGAAGGACTAGCGGCCCTCCAAGAGACCCAGTACTTC. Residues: CASSEGLAALQETQYF. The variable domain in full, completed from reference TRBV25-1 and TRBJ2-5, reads EADIYQTPRYLVIGTGKKITLECSQTMGHDKMYWYQQDPGMELHLIHYSYGVNSTEKGDLSSESTVSRIRTEHFPLTLESARPSHTSQYLCASSEGLAALQETQYFGPGTRLLVL.